The present T cell receptor (beta chain) was sequenced within a study of T cells after yellow fever vaccination. Study-level results: Abundant clonotypes (contaminants from the bulk population) could be present in FACS-sorted repertoires.

A process of 5'RACE template switching, which added a universal primer site and UMIs, was used to make TCR cDNA. TCRdb passed the 5' RACE reads through MiXCR, listing each CDR3 protein once. The sample includes around 320,000 distinct CDR3 sequences, about 10% of them seen just once. V lost 7 bases, J lost 8 bases, and 17 bases lay in between. Germline lookup yields CDR1 SNHLY and CDR2 FYNNEI. The CDR3 runs to 13 residues. The sample holds a few counts of this clonotype. Its antigen is currently unknown. This TCR was recovered from a young man who received the YFV17D yellow fever vaccine. The genes are TRBV2 and TRBJ1-2; TRBD1 is a possible D gene (6 bases). The starting material was CD4+ T cells sorted from PBMCs, obtained 45 days after the yellow fever booster vaccination. The CDR3 DNA sequence: TGTGCCAGCACCGACGGGGGGCAGGGGGGCTACACCTTC. As protein: CASTDGGQGGYTF.